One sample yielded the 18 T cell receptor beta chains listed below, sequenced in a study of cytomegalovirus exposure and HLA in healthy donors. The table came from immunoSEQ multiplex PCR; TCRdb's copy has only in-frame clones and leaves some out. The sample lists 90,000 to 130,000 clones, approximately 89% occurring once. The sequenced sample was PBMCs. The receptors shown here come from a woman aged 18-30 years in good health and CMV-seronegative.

This chain's CDR3 is CATRDPGQGTETQYF. The CDR3 DNA reads TGTGCCACTAGAGATCCGGGACAGGGAACGGAGACCCAGTACTTC. V gene TRBV19 combines with J gene TRBJ2-5, with 9 bases identical to TRBD1. V gave up 10 bases and J gave up 5 bases; unmatched junction bases: 14. This CDR3 is 15 amino acids long. The V gene's germline CDR1 is LNHDA and CDR2 SQIVND (reference sequence).

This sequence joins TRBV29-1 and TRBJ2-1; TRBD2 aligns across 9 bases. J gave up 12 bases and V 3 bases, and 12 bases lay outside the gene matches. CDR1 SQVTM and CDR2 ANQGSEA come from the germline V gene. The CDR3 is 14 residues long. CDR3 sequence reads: CSVDGGRALVGQFF. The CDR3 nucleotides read TGCAGCGTTGACGGCGGGAGGGCCCTCGTGGGGCAGTTCTTC.

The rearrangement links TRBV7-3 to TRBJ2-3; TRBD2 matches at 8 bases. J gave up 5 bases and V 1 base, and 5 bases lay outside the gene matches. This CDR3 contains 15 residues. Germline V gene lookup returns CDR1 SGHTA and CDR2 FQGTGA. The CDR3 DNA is TGTGCCAGCAGCTTAAGCGGGGGGCGTGGAGATACGCAGTATTTT. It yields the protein CASSLSGGRGDTQYF.

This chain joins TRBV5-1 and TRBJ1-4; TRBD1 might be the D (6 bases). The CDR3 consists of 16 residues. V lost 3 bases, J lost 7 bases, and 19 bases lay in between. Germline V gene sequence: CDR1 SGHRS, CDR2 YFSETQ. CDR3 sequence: CASSSTLQGRTEKLFF. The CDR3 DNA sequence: TGCGCCAGCAGCTCGACCCTCCAGGGGCGTACTGAAAAACTGTTTTTT.

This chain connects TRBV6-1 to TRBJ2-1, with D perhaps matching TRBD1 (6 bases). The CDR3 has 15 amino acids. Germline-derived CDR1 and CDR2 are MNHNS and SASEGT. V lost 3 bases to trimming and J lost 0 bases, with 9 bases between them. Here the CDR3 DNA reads TGTGCCAGCAGTGACAGGGGTGGCTCCTACAATGAGCAGTTCTTC. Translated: CASSDRGGSYNEQFF.

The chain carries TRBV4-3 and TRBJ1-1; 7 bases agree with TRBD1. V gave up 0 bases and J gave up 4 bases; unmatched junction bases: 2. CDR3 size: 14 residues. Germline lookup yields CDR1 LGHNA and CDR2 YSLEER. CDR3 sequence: CASSQEGGITEAFF. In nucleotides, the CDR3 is TGCGCCAGCAGCCAAGAAGGGGGCATCACTGAAGCTTTCTTT.

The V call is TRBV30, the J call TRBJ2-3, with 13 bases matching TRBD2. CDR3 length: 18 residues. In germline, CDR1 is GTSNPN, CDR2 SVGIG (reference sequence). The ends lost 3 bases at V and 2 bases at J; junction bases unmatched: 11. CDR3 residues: CAWSEGSGTSGITDTQYF. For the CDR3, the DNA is TGTGCCTGGAGCGAGGGATCCGGGACTAGCGGGATCACAGATACGCAGTATTTT. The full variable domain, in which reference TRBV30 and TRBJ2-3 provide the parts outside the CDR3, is SQTIHQWPATLVQPVGSPLSLECTVEGTSNPNLYWYRQAAGRGLQLLFYSVGIGQISSEVPQNLSASRPQDRQFILSSKKLLLSDSGFYLCAWSEGSGTSGITDTQYFGPGTRLTVL.

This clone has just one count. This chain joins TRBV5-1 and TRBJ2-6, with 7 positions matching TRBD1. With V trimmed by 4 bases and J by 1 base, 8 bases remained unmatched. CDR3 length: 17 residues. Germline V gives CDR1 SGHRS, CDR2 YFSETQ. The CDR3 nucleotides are TGCGCCAGCAGCAGGACACAGGGGCGGTCTGGGGCCAACGTCCTGACTTTC. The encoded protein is CASSRTQGRSGANVLTF.

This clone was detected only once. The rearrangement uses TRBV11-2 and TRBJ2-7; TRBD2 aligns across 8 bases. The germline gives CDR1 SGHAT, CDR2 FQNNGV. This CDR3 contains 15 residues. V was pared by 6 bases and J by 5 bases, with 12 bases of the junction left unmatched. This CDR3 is CASSLRLALTHEQYF. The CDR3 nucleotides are TGTGCCAGCAGTCTGCGACTAGCGTTAACCCACGAGCAGTACTTC.

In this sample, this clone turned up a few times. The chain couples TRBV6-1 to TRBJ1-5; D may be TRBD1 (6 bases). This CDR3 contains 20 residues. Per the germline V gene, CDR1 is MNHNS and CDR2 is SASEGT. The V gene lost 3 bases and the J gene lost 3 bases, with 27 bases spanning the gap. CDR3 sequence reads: CASSDMGAGRGLGYNQPQHF. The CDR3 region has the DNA TGTGCCAGCAGTGATATGGGGGCCGGCAGGGGTCTCGGGTACAATCAGCCCCAGCATTTT.

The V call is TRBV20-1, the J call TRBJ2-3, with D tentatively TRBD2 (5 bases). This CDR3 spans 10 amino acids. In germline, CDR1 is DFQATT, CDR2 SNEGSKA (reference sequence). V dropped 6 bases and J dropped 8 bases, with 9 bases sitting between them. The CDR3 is CSAVAGTQYF. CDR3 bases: TGCAGTGCCGTGGCGGGTACGCAGTATTTT.

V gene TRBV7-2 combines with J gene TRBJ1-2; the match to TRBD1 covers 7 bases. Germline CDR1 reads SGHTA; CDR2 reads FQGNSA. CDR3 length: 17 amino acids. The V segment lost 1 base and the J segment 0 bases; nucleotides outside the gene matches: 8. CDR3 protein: CASSLEIGTDANYGYTF. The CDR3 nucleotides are TGTGCCAGCAGCTTAGAGATAGGGACAGATGCTAACTATGGCTACACCTTC.

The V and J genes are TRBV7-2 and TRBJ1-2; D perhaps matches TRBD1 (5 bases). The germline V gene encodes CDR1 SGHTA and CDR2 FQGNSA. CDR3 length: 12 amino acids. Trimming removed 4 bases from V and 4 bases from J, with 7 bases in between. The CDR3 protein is CASSSQVYGYTF. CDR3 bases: TGTGCCAGCAGCTCACAGGTCTATGGCTACACCTTC.

Here the CDR3 reads CASSLVGTQETQYF. The DNA for the CDR3 is TGCGCCAGCAGCTTGGTAGGGACACAAGAGACCCAGTACTTC. The chain has TRBV5-1 and TRBJ2-5; D might be TRBD1 (6 bases). CDR3 size: 14 residues. Deletions cut 0 bases from V and 2 bases from J, with 8 bases between. The germline V gene encodes CDR1 SGHRS and CDR2 YFSETQ.

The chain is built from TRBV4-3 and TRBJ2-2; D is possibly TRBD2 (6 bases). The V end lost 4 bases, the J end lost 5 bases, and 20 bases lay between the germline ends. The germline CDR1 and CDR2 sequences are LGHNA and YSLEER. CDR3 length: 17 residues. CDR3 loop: CASSRTTGSGATGELFF. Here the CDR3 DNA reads TGCGCCAGCAGCCGTACTACAGGTAGCGGAGCTACCGGGGAGCTGTTTTTT.

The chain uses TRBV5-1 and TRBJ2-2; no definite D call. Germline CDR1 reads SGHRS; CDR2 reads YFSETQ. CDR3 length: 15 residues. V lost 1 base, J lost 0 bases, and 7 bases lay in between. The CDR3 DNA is TGCGCCAGCAGCTTGTTGACACCGAACACCGGGGAGCTGTTTTTT. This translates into CASSLLTPNTGELFF.

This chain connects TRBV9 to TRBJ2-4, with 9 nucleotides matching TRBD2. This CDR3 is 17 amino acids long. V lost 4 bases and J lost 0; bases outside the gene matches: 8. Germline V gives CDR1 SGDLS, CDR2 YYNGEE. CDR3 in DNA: TGTGCCAGCAGCCCCCGCGGCGGGGGGGGAGCCAAAAACATTCAGTACTTC. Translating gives CASSPRGGGGAKNIQYF.

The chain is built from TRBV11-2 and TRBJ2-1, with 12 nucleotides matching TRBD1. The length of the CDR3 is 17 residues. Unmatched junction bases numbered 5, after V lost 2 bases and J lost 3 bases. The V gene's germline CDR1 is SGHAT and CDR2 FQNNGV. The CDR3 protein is CASSLMGQGAGYNEQFF. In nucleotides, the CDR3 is TGTGCCAGCAGCTTAATGGGACAGGGGGCCGGCTACAATGAGCAGTTCTTC.